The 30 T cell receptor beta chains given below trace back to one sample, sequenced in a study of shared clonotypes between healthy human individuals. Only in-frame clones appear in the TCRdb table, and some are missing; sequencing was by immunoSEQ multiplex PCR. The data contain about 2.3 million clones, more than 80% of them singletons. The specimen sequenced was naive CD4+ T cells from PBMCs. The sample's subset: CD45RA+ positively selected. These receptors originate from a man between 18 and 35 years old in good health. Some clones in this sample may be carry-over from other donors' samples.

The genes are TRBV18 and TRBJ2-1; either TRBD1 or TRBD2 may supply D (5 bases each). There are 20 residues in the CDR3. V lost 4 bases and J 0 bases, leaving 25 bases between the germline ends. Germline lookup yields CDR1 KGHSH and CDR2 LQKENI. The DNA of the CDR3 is TGTGCCAGCTCACTGACGGCCAGTTCCGGGACCCCAAGCTCCTACAATGAGCAGTTCTTC. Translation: CASSLTASSGTPSSYNEQFF.

Here the CDR3 reads CASSPVGDIQYF. CDR3 sequence (DNA): TGTGCCAGCTCACCGGTAGGGGACATTCAGTACTTC. V gene TRBV18 combines with J gene TRBJ2-4, with D perhaps TRBD1 (5 bases). The CDR3 runs 12 residues. With 3 bases removed from V and 8 bases from J, the gap between germline ends came to 8 bases. Germline V gives CDR1 KGHSH, CDR2 LQKENI.

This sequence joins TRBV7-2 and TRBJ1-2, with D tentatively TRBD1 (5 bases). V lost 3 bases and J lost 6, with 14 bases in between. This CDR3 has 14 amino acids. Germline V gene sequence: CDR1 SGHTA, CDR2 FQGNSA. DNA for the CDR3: TGTGCCAGCAGCTTTGGGACTGCGGGGGATGGCTACACCTTC. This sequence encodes CASSFGTAGDGYTF.

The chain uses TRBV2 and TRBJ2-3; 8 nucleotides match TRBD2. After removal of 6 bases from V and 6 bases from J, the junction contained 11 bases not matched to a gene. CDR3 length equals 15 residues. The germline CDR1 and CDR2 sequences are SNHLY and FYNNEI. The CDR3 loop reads CASSPGLGMPDTQYF. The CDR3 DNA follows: TGTGCCAGCAGCCCGGGACTAGGCATGCCGGATACGCAGTATTTT.

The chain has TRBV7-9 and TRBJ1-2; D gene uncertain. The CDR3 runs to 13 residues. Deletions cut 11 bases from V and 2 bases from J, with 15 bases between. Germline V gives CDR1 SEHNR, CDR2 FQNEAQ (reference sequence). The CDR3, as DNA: TGTGCCGCCTCCGGCAGGTCCAACTATGGCTACACCTTC. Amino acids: CAASGRSNYGYTF.

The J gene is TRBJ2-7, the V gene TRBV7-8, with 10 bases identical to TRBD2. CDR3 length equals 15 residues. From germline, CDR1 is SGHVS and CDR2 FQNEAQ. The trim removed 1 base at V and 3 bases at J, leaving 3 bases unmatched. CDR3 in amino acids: CASSLEWTSGYEQYF. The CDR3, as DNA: TGTGCCAGCAGCTTAGAGTGGACTAGCGGCTACGAGCAGTACTTC. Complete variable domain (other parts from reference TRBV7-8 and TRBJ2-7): GAGVSQSPRYKVAKRGQDVALRCDPISGHVSLFWYQQALGQGPEFLTYFQNEAQLDKSGLPSDRFFAERPEGSVSTLKIQRTQQEDSAVYLCASSLEWTSGYEQYFGPGTRLTVT.

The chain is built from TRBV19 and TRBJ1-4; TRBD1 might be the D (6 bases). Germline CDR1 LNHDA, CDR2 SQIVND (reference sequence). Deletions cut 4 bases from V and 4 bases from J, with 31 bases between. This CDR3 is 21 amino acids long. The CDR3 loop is CASSTSGRHPVVQGINEKLFF. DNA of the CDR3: TGTGCCAGTAGTACCAGTGGGAGACACCCAGTGGTACAGGGAATTAATGAAAAACTGTTTTTT.

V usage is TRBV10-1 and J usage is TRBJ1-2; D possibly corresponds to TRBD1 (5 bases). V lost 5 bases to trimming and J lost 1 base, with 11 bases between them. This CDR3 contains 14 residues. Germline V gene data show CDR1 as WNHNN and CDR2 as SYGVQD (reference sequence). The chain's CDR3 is CASSYRDLNYGYTF. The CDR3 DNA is TGCGCCAGCAGTTACCGGGACCTTAACTATGGCTACACCTTC.

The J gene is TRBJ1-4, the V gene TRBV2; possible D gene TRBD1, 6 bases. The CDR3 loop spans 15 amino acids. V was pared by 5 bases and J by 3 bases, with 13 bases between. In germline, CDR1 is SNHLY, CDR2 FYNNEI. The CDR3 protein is CASSLQGRSNEKLFF. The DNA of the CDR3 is TGTGCCAGCAGTCTCCAGGGGCGGTCTAATGAAAAACTGTTTTTT.

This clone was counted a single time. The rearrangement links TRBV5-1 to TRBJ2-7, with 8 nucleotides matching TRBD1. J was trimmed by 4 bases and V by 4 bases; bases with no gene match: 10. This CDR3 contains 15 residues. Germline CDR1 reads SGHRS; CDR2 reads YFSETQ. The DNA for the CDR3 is TGCGCCAGCAGCCTCACGACAGGGGTATCGTACGAGCAGTACTTC. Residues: CASSLTTGVSYEQYF.

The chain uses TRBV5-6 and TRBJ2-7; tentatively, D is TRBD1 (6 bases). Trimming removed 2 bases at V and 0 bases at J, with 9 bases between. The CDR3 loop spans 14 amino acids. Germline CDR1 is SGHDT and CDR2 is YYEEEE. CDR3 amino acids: CASSFLDSSYEQYF. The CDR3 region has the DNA TGTGCCAGCAGCTTCCTGGACAGCTCCTACGAGCAGTACTTC.

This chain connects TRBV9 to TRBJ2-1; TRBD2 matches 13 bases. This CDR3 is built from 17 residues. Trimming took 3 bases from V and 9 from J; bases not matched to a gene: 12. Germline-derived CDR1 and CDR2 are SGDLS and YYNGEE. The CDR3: CASSGTGTSGIRGEQFF. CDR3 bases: TGTGCCAGCAGCGGAACCGGGACTAGCGGGATCAGGGGTGAGCAGTTCTTC.

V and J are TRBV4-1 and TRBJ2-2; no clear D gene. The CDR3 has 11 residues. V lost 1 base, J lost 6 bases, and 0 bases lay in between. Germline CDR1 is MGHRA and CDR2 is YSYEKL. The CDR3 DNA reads TGCGCCAGCAGCCAAGCCGGGGAGCTGTTTTTT. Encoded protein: CASSQAGELFF.

CDR3 loop: CASSLRPGQGPEAFF. CDR3 DNA sequence: TGTGCCAGCAGCCTACGACCCGGACAGGGCCCTGAAGCTTTCTTT. This chain connects TRBV7-2 to TRBJ1-1; 8 bases fit TRBD1. There are 15 residues in the CDR3. V trimming: 5 bases; J trimming: 6 bases; junction bases outside the gene matches: 11. Germline CDR1 and CDR2: SGHTA and FQGNSA.

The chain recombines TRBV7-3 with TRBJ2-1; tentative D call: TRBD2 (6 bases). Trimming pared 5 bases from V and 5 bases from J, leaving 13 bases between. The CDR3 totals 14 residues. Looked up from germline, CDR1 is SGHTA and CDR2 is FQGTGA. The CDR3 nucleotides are TGTGCCAGCAGCCCCGGAGGGCCCAACAATGAGCAGTTCTTC. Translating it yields CASSPGGPNNEQFF.

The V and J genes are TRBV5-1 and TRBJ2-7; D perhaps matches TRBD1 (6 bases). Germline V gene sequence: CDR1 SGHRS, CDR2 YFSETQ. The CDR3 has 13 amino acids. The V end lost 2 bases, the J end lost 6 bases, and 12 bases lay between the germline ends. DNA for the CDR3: TGCGCCAGCAGCTTATCAAACAGGGCCGAGCAGTACTTC. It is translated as CASSLSNRAEQYF.

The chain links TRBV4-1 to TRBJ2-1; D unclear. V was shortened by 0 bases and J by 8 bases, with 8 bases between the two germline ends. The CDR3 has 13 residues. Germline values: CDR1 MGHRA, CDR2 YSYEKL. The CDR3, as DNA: TGCGCCAGCAGCCAAGATCATGGTTATGAGCAGTTCTTC. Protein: CASSQDHGYEQFF.

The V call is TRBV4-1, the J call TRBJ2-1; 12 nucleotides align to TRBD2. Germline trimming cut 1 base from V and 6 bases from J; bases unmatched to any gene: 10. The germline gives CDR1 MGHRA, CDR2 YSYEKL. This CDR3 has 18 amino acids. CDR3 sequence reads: CASSQGLAGGSDGNEQFF. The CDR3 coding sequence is TGCGCCAGCAGCCAAGGTCTAGCGGGAGGGAGTGATGGCAATGAGCAGTTCTTC.

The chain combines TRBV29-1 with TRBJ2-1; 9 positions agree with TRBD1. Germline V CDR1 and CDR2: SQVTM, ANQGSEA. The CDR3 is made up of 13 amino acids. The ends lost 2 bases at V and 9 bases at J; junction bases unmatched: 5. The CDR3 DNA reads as TGCAGCGTTGAACCCGGGACAGGGTTTGAGCAGTTCTTC. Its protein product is CSVEPGTGFEQFF.

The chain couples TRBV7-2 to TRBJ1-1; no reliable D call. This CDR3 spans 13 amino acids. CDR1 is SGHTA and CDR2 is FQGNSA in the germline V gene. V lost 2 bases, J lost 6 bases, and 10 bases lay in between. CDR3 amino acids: CASSLLANSEAFF. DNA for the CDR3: TGTGCCAGCAGCTTATTGGCAAATTCTGAAGCTTTCTTT.

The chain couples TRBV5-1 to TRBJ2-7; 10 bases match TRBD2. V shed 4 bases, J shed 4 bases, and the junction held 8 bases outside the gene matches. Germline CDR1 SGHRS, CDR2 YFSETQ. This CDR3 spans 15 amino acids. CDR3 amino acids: CASSLGLADFYEQYF. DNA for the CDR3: TGCGCCAGCAGCCTAGGACTAGCGGACTTTTACGAGCAGTACTTC.

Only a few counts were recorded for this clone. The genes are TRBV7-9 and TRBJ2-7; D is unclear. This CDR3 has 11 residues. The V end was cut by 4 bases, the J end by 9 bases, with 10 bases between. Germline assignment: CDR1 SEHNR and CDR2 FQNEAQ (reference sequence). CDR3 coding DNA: TGTGCCAGCAGCTCTGACATAGGGCAGTACTTC. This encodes CASSSDIGQYF.

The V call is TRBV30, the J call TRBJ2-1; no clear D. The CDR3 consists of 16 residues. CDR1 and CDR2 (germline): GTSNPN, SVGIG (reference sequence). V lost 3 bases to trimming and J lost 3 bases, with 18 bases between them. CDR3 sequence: CAWRWLGGLGYNEQFF. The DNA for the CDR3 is TGTGCCTGGAGGTGGCTAGGCGGTTTGGGCTACAATGAGCAGTTCTTC.

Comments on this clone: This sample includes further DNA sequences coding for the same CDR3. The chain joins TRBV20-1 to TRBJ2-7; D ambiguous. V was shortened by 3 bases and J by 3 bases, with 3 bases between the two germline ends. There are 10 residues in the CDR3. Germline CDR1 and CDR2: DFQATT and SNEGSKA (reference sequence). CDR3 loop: CSASVYEQYF. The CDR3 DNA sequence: TGCAGTGCTAGCGTCTACGAGCAGTACTTC.

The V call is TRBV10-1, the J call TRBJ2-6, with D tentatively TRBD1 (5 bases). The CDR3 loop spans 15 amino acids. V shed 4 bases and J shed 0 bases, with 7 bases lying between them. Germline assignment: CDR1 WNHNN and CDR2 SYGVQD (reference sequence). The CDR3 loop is CASSAGNSGANVLTF. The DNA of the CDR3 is TGCGCCAGCAGTGCAGGGAACTCTGGGGCCAACGTCCTGACTTTC.

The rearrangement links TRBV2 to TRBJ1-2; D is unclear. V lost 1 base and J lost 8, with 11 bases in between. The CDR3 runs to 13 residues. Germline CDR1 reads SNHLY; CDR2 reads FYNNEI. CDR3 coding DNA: TGTGCCAGCAGTGAAGGCCCTGATGGCGGCTACACCTTC. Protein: CASSEGPDGGYTF.

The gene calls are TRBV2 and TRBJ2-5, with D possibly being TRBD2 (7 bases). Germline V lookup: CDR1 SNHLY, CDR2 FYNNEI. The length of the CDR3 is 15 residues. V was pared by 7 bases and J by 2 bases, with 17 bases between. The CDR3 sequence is CASTKGGGVQETQYF. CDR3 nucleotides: TGTGCCAGCACCAAGGGGGGAGGGGTACAAGAGACCCAGTACTTC.

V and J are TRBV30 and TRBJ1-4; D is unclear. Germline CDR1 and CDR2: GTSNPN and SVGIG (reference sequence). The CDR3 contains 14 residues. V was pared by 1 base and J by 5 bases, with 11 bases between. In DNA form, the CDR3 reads TGTGCCTGGAGTGCGCCGACGGGGAATGAAAAACTGTTTTTT. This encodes CAWSAPTGNEKLFF.

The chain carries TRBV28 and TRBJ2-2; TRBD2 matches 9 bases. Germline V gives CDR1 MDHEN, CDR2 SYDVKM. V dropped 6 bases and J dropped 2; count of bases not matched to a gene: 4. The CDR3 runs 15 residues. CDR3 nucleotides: TGTGCCAGCAGAGGAGCGGGAGGAAACACCGGGGAGCTGTTTTTT. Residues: CASRGAGGNTGELFF.

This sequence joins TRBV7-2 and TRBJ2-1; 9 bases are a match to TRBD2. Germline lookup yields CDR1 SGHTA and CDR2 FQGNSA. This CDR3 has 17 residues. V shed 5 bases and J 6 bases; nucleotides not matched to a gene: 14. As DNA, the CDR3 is TGTGCCAGCAGCCGCTTATCTAGCGGGACGGTCCTCAATGAGCAGTTCTTC. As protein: CASSRLSSGTVLNEQFF.